This T cell receptor (beta chain) is from a study of blood T cell repertoires in COVID-19. Germline CDR1 MNHEY, CDR2 SVGAGI. V dropped 4 bases and J dropped 4; count of bases not matched to a gene: 8. The CDR3 is 15 residues long. Repertoires were generated with immunoSEQ multiplex PCR, while TCRdb's copy carries only in-frame clones and drops some. The sample has around 150,000 clones, around 91% seen once. Material: peripheral blood. This rearrangement joins TRBV6-5 to TRBJ1-2, with TRBD1 matching 8 bases. This receptor was obtained from a woman in her fifties or sixties with active COVID-19. CDR3 sequence: CASSFLGQGAYGYTF. The CDR3 DNA sequence: TGTGCCAGCAGTTTTCTCGGACAGGGAGCCTATGGCTACACCTTC.